These 26 T cell receptor beta chains originate from one sample sequenced in a study of blood T cell repertoires in COVID-19. Assay used: immunoSEQ multiplex PCR; TCRdb lists only in-frame clones, some missing. The sample lists approximately 150,000 clones; 65% to 85% were seen once. The sequenced material came from peripheral blood. Receptors originate from an older man with active or convalescent COVID-19.

The CDR3 DNA reads as TGTGCCAGCAGAAACCAACGTGTTTCGGATTCACCCCTCCACTTT. It translates to CASRNQRVSDSPLHF. The chain links TRBV2 to TRBJ1-6; unclear D gene. Germline V gene data show CDR1 as SNHLY and CDR2 as FYNNEI. Deletions cut 6 bases from V and 8 bases from J, with 17 bases between. The CDR3 length is 15 residues.

The J gene is TRBJ2-7, the V gene TRBV3-1 (or the pseudogene TRBV3-2), with D possibly matching TRBD2 (5 bases). The CDR3 has 13 residues. Germline V lookup: CDR1 LGHDT, CDR2 YNNKEL (reference sequence). The ends were cut back, 5 bases at V and 2 bases at J, with 10 bases in the middle. Here the CDR3 reads CASSSGGTYEQYF. CDR3 nucleotide sequence: TGTGCCAGCAGCAGCGGAGGTACCTACGAGCAGTACTTC.

The chain is built from TRBV5-5 and TRBJ1-4; D is possibly TRBD1 (6 bases). Between the trimmed V and J ends, which lost 4 bases and 8 bases, there was a span of 15 bases. Germline CDR1 reads SGHKS; CDR2 reads YYEKEE (reference sequence). This CDR3 is 14 amino acids long. CDR3 nucleotides: TGTGCCAGCAGCGACACAGGGTTTAACGAAAAACTGTTTTTT. Amino acids: CASSDTGFNEKLFF.

This clone turned up a few times. The CDR3 protein is CASSYGTGGYNEQFF. The CDR3 nucleotides are TGTGCCAGCAGCTACGGGACAGGGGGCTACAATGAGCAGTTCTTC. This chain joins TRBV5-4 and TRBJ2-1; 11 nucleotides match TRBD1. The CDR3 runs 15 residues. The V segment lost 3 bases and the J segment 3 bases; nucleotides outside the gene matches: 2. The germline V gene encodes CDR1 SGHNT and CDR2 YYREEE (reference sequence).

Only a few counts were recorded for this clone. The gene calls are TRBV7-2 and TRBJ1-3; 7 nucleotides align to TRBD1. Germline V gene lookup returns CDR1 SGHTA and CDR2 FQGNSA. This CDR3 is 15 amino acids long. V lost 1 base to trimming and J lost 4 bases; unmatched junction nucleotides: 4. The CDR3 DNA is TGTGCCAGCAGCTTAGACGACAGGGTAGGAAACACCATATATTTT. Translated: CASSLDDRVGNTIYF.

This chain connects TRBV7-9 to TRBJ1-4; D may be TRBD1 (5 bases). The CDR3 has 13 residues. The germline V gene encodes CDR1 SEHNR and CDR2 FQNEAQ (reference sequence). The V and J ends lost 4 bases and 7 bases respectively, with 10 bases between them. CDR3 sequence reads: CASSSGYSEKLFF. CDR3 coding DNA: TGTGCCAGCAGCTCAGGGTACAGTGAAAAACTGTTTTTT.

The V and J genes are TRBV29-1 and TRBJ2-3; 8 bases are a match to TRBD2. Germline trimming cut 3 bases from V and 2 bases from J; bases unmatched to any gene: 7. CDR3 length: 15 amino acids. Germline lookup yields CDR1 SQVTM and CDR2 ANQGSEA. CDR3 in amino acids: CSVDSAGGITDTQYF. CDR3 nucleotide sequence: TGCAGCGTTGATTCCGCGGGGGGTATCACAGATACGCAGTATTTT.

The gene calls are TRBV6-5 and TRBJ2-5, with D perhaps TRBD2 (6 bases). The CDR3 loop spans 16 amino acids. V lost 0 bases, J lost 5 bases, and 16 bases lay in between. Germline V lookup: CDR1 MNHEY, CDR2 SVGAGI. The CDR3 reads CASSYSYRGRGETQYF. The CDR3 DNA reads TGTGCCAGCAGTTACTCCTACCGGGGGAGAGGGGAGACCCAGTACTTC.

The J gene is TRBJ1-5, the V gene TRBV14; D is unclear. Looked up from germline, CDR1 is SGHDN and CDR2 is FVKESK. The CDR3 totals 13 residues. Trimming removed 6 bases from V and 6 bases from J, with 12 bases in between. CDR3 sequence reads: CASSSLSGQPQHF. CDR3 coding DNA: TGTGCCAGCAGTTCGTTGTCGGGTCAGCCCCAGCATTTT.

Here the CDR3 DNA reads TGCGCCAGCAGCTTGGGGGCAGACTATGGCTACACCTTC. This encodes CASSLGADYGYTF. V gene TRBV5-1 combines with J gene TRBJ1-2; no definite D call. The V end lost 0 bases, the J end lost 3 bases, and 6 bases lay between the germline ends. The CDR3 length is 13 residues. Germline CDR1 and CDR2: SGHRS and YFSETQ.

J is TRBJ1-5 and V is TRBV7-8; weak D call: TRBD1 (5 bases). The CDR3 covers 15 residues. Deletions cut 4 bases from V and 3 bases from J, with 13 bases between. Germline-derived CDR1 and CDR2 are SGHVS and FQNEAQ. The CDR3 bases are TGTGCCAGCAGCTCCGAGGGGACTCCCAATCAGCCCCAGCATTTT. Protein sequence: CASSSEGTPNQPQHF.

The chain is built from TRBV11-2 and TRBJ2-7; D may be TRBD1 (6 bases). This CDR3 is built from 14 residues. Trimming removed 3 bases from V and 2 bases from J, with 11 bases in between. CDR1 and CDR2 (germline): SGHAT, FQNNGV. The CDR3 is CASSFDRSPYEQYF. For the CDR3, the DNA is TGTGCCAGCAGCTTCGACAGGAGCCCCTACGAGCAGTACTTC.

The genes are TRBV7-2 and TRBJ2-5; D is ambiguous. This CDR3 is 13 amino acids long. V lost 4 bases and J 0 bases, leaving 6 bases between the germline ends. Germline CDR1 reads SGHTA; CDR2 reads FQGNSA. This CDR3 reads CASSSQYQETQYF. The CDR3 nucleotides read TGTGCCAGCAGCTCTCAGTACCAAGAGACCCAGTACTTC.

The chain combines TRBV7-2 with TRBJ2-2, with D hard to call. Trimming removed 2 bases at V and 8 bases at J, with 9 bases between. Germline CDR1 and CDR2: SGHTA and FQGNSA. This CDR3 comprises 13 residues. CDR3 DNA: TGTGCCAGCAGCTTATTCCATTTTGGGGAGCTGTTTTTT. Its protein is CASSLFHFGELFF.

This sequence joins TRBV6-5 and TRBJ2-3; TRBD1 matches 7 bases. Germline CDR1 and CDR2: MNHEY and SVGAGI. The CDR3 runs 14 residues. With V trimmed by 4 bases and J by 3 bases, 4 bases remained unmatched. The CDR3 DNA reads as TGTGCCAGCAGTTGGGACAGAGAGACAGATACGCAGTATTTT. Translated, it gives CASSWDRETDTQYF.

V usage is TRBV18 and J usage is TRBJ1-2, with D perhaps TRBD1 (5 bases). Deletions cut 3 bases from V and 6 bases from J, with 11 bases between. CDR1 is KGHSH and CDR2 is LQKENI in the germline V gene. The CDR3 loop spans 13 amino acids. CDR3 in amino acids: CASSPETVDGYTF. The CDR3 DNA reads as TGTGCCAGCTCACCGGAGACAGTTGATGGCTACACCTTC.

The chain is built from TRBV2 and TRBJ2-7, with a tentative D call TRBD2 (5 bases). Trimming stripped 7 bases from V and 0 bases from J, with 10 bases between. Per the germline V gene, CDR1 is SNHLY and CDR2 is FYNNEI. CDR3 size: 13 residues. CDR3 nucleotides: TGTGCCAGCACCAGCGGCCGCTCCTACGAGCAGTACTTC. The encoded protein is CASTSGRSYEQYF.

This sequence joins TRBV6-1 and TRBJ1-5, with a weak D call TRBD1 (5 bases). This CDR3 is built from 16 residues. Per germline, CDR1 MNHNS and CDR2 SASEGT. Trimming took off 2 bases at V and 6 bases at J, with 17 bases between the two ends. For the CDR3, the DNA is TGTGCCAGCAGTGAAATAAGGGGAGGTGGGTCTCAGCCCCAGCATTTT. It translates to CASSEIRGGGSQPQHF.

The chain links TRBV18 to TRBJ2-7; 8 bases align to TRBD2. With V trimmed by 2 bases and J by 3 bases, 15 bases remained unmatched. The CDR3 is 18 residues long. The germline gives CDR1 KGHSH, CDR2 LQKENI. The CDR3: CASSPIGPGGVGFYEQYF. CDR3 DNA sequence: TGTGCCAGCTCACCAATCGGCCCGGGGGGGGTCGGCTTCTACGAGCAGTACTTC.

The CDR3 protein is CASTPSSYNSPLHF. The CDR3 bases are TGCGCCAGCACGCCGAGCTCCTATAATTCACCCCTCCACTTT. V and J are TRBV10-2 and TRBJ1-6; D remains ambiguous. The CDR3 covers 14 residues. V lost 7 bases and J lost 0, with 7 bases in between. Germline loops: CDR1 WSHSY, CDR2 SAAADI.

The chain joins TRBV6-2 or TRBV6-3 to TRBJ2-7; D is unresolved. The CDR3 has 12 residues. The V gene lost 4 bases and the J gene lost 0 bases, with 4 bases spanning the gap. Per the germline V gene, CDR1 is MNHEY and CDR2 is SVGEGT. This CDR3 is CASSSPSYEQYF. DNA of the CDR3: TGTGCCAGCAGTTCTCCCTCCTACGAGCAGTACTTC.

This clone was seen a single time. This chain links TRBV11-3 with TRBJ2-7; 7 bases fit TRBD1. The CDR3 is made up of 13 amino acids. The junction had 3 bases not matched to a gene; V was cut back by 4 bases and J by 3 bases. Germline V lookup: CDR1 SGHNT, CDR2 YENEEA. CDR3 nucleotide sequence: TGTGCCAGCAGCTCGACAGGGAACTACGAGCAGTACTTC. This codes for CASSSTGNYEQYF.

The gene calls are TRBV5-1 and TRBJ1-3; 7 bases fit TRBD1. The ends lost 4 bases at V and 2 bases at J; junction bases unmatched: 6. Germline V gives CDR1 SGHRS, CDR2 YFSETQ. The CDR3 has 15 residues. The CDR3 reads CASSDPGQTGNTIYF. The CDR3, as DNA: TGCGCCAGCAGCGACCCGGGACAGACTGGAAACACCATATATTTT.

The CDR3 protein is CASSYGQGFGYTF. Here the CDR3 DNA reads TGTGCCAGCAGTTATGGGCAGGGGTTTGGCTACACCTTC. The chain uses TRBV6-2 or TRBV6-3 and TRBJ1-2; D may be TRBD1 (6 bases). The germline V and J ends were trimmed by 3 bases and 7 bases, with 12 bases remaining between them. Germline-derived CDR1 and CDR2 are MNHEY and SVGEGT. This CDR3 region has 13 residues.

The chain combines TRBV11-2 with TRBJ1-4; a possible D gene is TRBD1 (6 bases). CDR1 and CDR2 from the germline V gene are SGHAT and FQNNGV. CDR3 length: 16 amino acids. Deletions cut 6 bases from V and 5 bases from J, with 19 bases between. The CDR3, as DNA: TGTGCCAGCAGGCTGGACAGTTGGCGGTTCAATGAAAAACTGTTTTTT. Its translation: CASRLDSWRFNEKLFF.

The chain joins TRBV4-1 to TRBJ2-3; possibly TRBD2 for D (7 bases). Germline V CDR1 and CDR2: MGHRA, YSYEKL. V was trimmed by 0 bases and J by 4 bases, leaving 14 bases between them. The CDR3 runs to 16 residues. The CDR3 nucleotides read TGCGCCAGCAGCCAAGACTGGGGGGGCGGGGCAGATACGCAGTATTTT. This codes for CASSQDWGGGADTQYF.